These T cell receptor beta chains were read from a single sample in a study of STAT5B mutations in CD4+ large granular lymphocyte leukemia. Using immunoSEQ multiplex PCR, the repertoire was profiled, and TCRdb retains in-frame clones only, with some absent. The sample has 25,000 to 35,000 clones, around 71% seen once; the top ten hold about 0.45%. Sequencing was performed on CD4+ T cells from blood buffy coats. The source of these receptors is a human donor in good health. Each CDR3 is given with its conserved first and last residue. The order of the fields is CDR3 length, J gene, V gene, D gene, CDR3 protein. D genes are given only for firm matches.

>12|TRBJ2-1|TRBV7-9|.
CASSREYNEQFF
>19|TRBJ2-4|TRBV30|TRBD2
CAWSGWQGSGALAKNIQYF
>15|TRBJ2-3|TRBV6-5|TRBD2
CASSPPGGATDTQYF
>12|TRBJ1-2|TRBV19|.
CASSEGGKRYTF
>14|TRBJ2-2|TRBV7-6|.
CASSLQSHTGELFF
>13|TRBJ1-2|TRBV29-1|TRBD1
CSVETGTGDGYTF
>16|TRBJ1-2|TRBV19|TRBD1
CASTLRQGTGIGGYTF
>14|TRBJ2-7|TRBV5-1|.
CASSLRTAKDEQYF
>13|TRBJ1-2|TRBV7-2|.
CASTPNWGTGYTF
>14|TRBJ1-3|TRBV21-1|.
CASSKCQGGNTIYF
>14|TRBJ2-7|TRBV6-5|TRBD1
CASSYGTGPGRQYF
>15|TRBJ2-1|TRBV6-5|.
CASSSVPAPGNEQFF
>12|TRBJ2-7|TRBV11-2|.
CASSLEFYEQYF
>14|TRBJ1-2|TRBV14|.
CASSQDLGTGGYTF
>11|TRBJ1-2|TRBV23-1|.
CATKRDFLYTF
>14|TRBJ1-5|TRBV18|.
CASSPGGSGQPQHF
>15|TRBJ2-5|TRBV6-6|TRBD2
CASSYPSGGQETQYF
>15|TRBJ1-5|TRBV9|TRBD1
CASSVGQGGNQPQHF
>13|TRBJ1-5|TRBV6-6|.
CASSPERNQPQHF
>14|TRBJ1-2|TRBV27|.
CASSRNPGGHGYTF
>16|TRBJ1-5|TRBV5-5|TRBD1
CASSWTGGLLNQPQHF
>15|TRBJ2-5|TRBV9|.
CATARTDWYQETQYF